This T cell receptor beta chain was sequenced in a study of identical twins. TCRdb re-called the 5' RACE reads through MiXCR, storing one row per CDR3 protein. The table records roughly 1,500,000 distinct CDR3 sequences, about 32% of them present only once. This CDR3 comprises 14 residues. Germline-derived CDR1 and CDR2 are MNHEY and SVGAGI. Unmatched junction bases numbered 3, after V lost 5 bases and J lost 1 base. Overall study results and limits: There were fewer insertions in abundant cord blood beta clonotypes, but memory repertoires showed no such pattern. Beta out-of-frame sequences showed weaker excess sharing between twins.

As for this clonotype: As yet, its antigen is unknown.

The chain combines TRBV6-5 with TRBJ1-1; TRBD1 matches at 8 bases. Sequencing used cord blood. The sequence came from a newborn girl in good health. The chain's CDR3 is CASSGGTGNTEAFF. The CDR3 nucleotides read TGTGCCAGCAGTGGCGGGACAGGGAACACTGAAGCTTTCTTT.